A single sample gave rise to the 24 T cell receptor beta chains below, sequenced in a study of cytomegalovirus exposure and HLA in healthy donors. The data were produced by immunoSEQ multiplex PCR, yet TCRdb's version contains in-frame clones alone and is incomplete. This sample has roughly 190,000 clones, with about 89% found just once. The sample taken for sequencing was PBMCs. These receptors all stem from a man younger than 40 in good health and CMV-seropositive.

This clone has just one count. V is TRBV18 and J is TRBJ1-5; D unclear. The CDR3 has 14 residues. CDR1 is KGHSH, CDR2 LQKENI, per germline. V lost 3 bases, J lost 5 bases, and 11 bases lay in between. CDR3 DNA: TGTGCCAGCTCACCCGCCCCCTTCGATCAGCCCCAGCATTTT. Translating gives CASSPAPFDQPQHF.

This chain uses TRBV27 with TRBJ2-7; no clear D gene. Per the germline V gene, CDR1 is MNHEY and CDR2 is SMNVEV (reference sequence). V dropped 0 bases and J dropped 2 bases, with 20 bases sitting between them. The CDR3 sequence is 18 residues long. CDR3 bases: TGTGCCAGCAGTTTATCGTTTGGCAGAGCCAGTCTTACCTACGAGCAGTACTTC. This gives the protein CASSLSFGRASLTYEQYF.

In its sample, this clone was seen once. The CDR3 bases are TGTGCCAGAGCAGGTTTACAGGGTAGCGTCTGGGATACGCAGTATTTT. Translated, it gives CARAGLQGSVWDTQYF. The chain couples TRBV2 to TRBJ2-3; TRBD1 might be the D (6 bases). The CDR3 extends over 16 amino acids. V dropped 9 bases and J dropped 6 bases, with 25 bases sitting between them. Germline V CDR1 and CDR2: SNHLY, FYNNEI.

This rearrangement joins TRBV11-2 to TRBJ2-7; 7 bases fit TRBD1. V shed 5 bases and J 2 bases; nucleotides not matched to a gene: 12. CDR3 length: 16 amino acids. In germline, CDR1 is SGHAT, CDR2 FQNNGV. The chain's CDR3 is CASSPPKQGWTYEQYF. CDR3 DNA: TGTGCCAGCAGCCCCCCTAAACAGGGGTGGACCTACGAGCAGTACTTC. Together with reference TRBV11-2 and TRBJ2-7, the CDR3 gives the full variable domain: EAGVAQSPRYKIIEKRQSVAFWCNPISGHATLYWYQQILGQGPKLLIQFQNNGVVDDSQLPKDRFSAERLKGVDSTLKIQPAKLEDSAVYLCASSPPKQGWTYEQYFGPGTRLTVT.

This CDR3 reads CAIVNTGGPYNEQFF. The CDR3 DNA reads as TGTGCCATCGTCAACACAGGGGGTCCCTACAATGAGCAGTTCTTC. V usage is TRBV5-8 and J usage is TRBJ2-1; 8 nucleotides line up with TRBD1. Germline CDR1 is SGHTS and CDR2 is YDEGEE. The CDR3 contains 15 residues. Unmatched junction bases numbered 10, after V lost 9 bases and J lost 2 bases.

This sequence joins TRBV28 and TRBJ1-1, with D possibly being TRBD1 (6 bases). Deletions cut 6 bases from V and 6 bases from J, with 20 bases between. The CDR3 extends over 15 amino acids. CDR1 and CDR2 (germline): MDHEN, SYDVKM. In nucleotides, the CDR3 is TGTGCCAGCAGAACAACTACAGGGACGGGCGCTGAAGCTTTCTTT. It yields the protein CASRTTTGTGAEAFF.

The CDR3 here is CASSLVSALEYNEQFF. The CDR3, as DNA: TGTGCCAGCAGCTTAGTGTCAGCACTAGAGTACAATGAGCAGTTCTTC. The chain joins TRBV7-2 to TRBJ2-1, with a tentative D call TRBD2 (5 bases). Trimming pared 1 base from V and 4 bases from J, leaving 14 bases between. The CDR3 has 16 amino acids. Per germline, CDR1 SGHTA and CDR2 FQGNSA.

The rearrangement joins TRBV5-4 to TRBJ2-7; D may be TRBD1 or TRBD2 (6 bases each). CDR3 length equals 14 residues. CDR1 is SGHNT, CDR2 YYREEE, per germline (reference sequence). V lost 4 bases, J lost 0 bases, and 11 bases lay in between. CDR3 protein: CASSPQGLSYEQYF. The CDR3 bases are TGTGCCAGCAGCCCACAGGGACTCTCCTACGAGCAGTACTTC.

This chain connects TRBV27 to TRBJ2-7, with 10 bases identical to TRBD2. This CDR3 has 16 amino acids. Germline-derived CDR1 and CDR2 are MNHEY and SMNVEV (reference sequence). The trim removed 0 bases at V and 2 bases at J, leaving 4 bases unmatched. The CDR3 nucleotides are TGTGCCAGCAGTTTATCGAGCGGGAGGGGACCCTACGAGCAGTACTTC. Encoded protein: CASSLSSGRGPYEQYF.

A remark on this clone: An end of the junction differs from the germline gene, which may be a read error. V is TRBV6-1 and J is TRBJ2-1; TRBD2 matches 12 bases. Germline V lookup: CDR1 MNHNS, CDR2 SASEGT. The CDR3 covers 16 residues. Here the CDR3 DNA reads TGTGCCAGCAGAGAAGCTAGCGGGGGGGCCTACAATGAGCAGTTCTTC. It specifies CASREASGGAYNEQFF.

The genes are TRBV30 and TRBJ1-1; D possibly corresponds to TRBD1 (6 bases). This CDR3 spans 14 amino acids. CDR1 is GTSNPN and CDR2 is SVGIG in the germline V gene (reference sequence). Trimming took 8 bases from V and 3 from J, leaving 19 bases between them. The CDR3 DNA reads as TGTGCCAGGACAACCCCAGGGGCCGACACTGAAGCTTTCTTT. Translating gives CARTTPGADTEAFF.

V and J are TRBV27 and TRBJ2-5; D uncertain. V lost 2 bases and J 4 bases, leaving 2 bases between the germline ends. CDR3 length: 11 amino acids. Germline V gene lookup returns CDR1 MNHEY and CDR2 SMNVEV (reference sequence). CDR3 sequence: CASSLGETQYF. CDR3 DNA: TGTGCCAGCAGTTTAGGAGAGACCCAGTACTTC.

The chain combines TRBV6-4 with TRBJ2-1; 9 bases map to TRBD2. The CDR3 consists of 16 residues. Looked up from germline, CDR1 is MRHNA and CDR2 is SNTAGT. V lost 5 bases to trimming and J lost 9 bases; unmatched junction nucleotides: 14. DNA for the CDR3: TGTGCCAGCAGTCCTGGAGCGGGGGGAGGTTCGGGTGAGCAGTTCTTC. Protein: CASSPGAGGGSGEQFF.

The table lists this clone with a few counts. The chain employs TRBV30 and TRBJ1-2; D call uncertain. CDR1 and CDR2 (germline): GTSNPN, SVGIG (reference sequence). The CDR3 is 13 residues long. Trimming stripped 3 bases from V and 4 bases from J, with 12 bases between. The CDR3 nucleotides are TGTGCCTGGAGGGACGAGACTGCCTATGGCTACACCTTC. This encodes CAWRDETAYGYTF.

The CDR3 nucleotides read TGTGCCAGCAGCCCCGGGACAGCCATTTACGAGCAGTACTTC. Translation: CASSPGTAIYEQYF. The chain employs TRBV11-3 and TRBJ2-7; 7 nucleotides line up with TRBD1. This CDR3 comprises 14 residues. Germline V lookup: CDR1 SGHNT, CDR2 YENEEA. The ends lost 5 bases at V and 4 bases at J; junction bases unmatched: 8.

A single count supports this clone. The V and J genes are TRBV28 and TRBJ2-7; TRBD2 matches 8 bases. Looked up from germline, CDR1 is MDHEN and CDR2 is SYDVKM. V was clipped by 7 bases and J by 2 bases; unmatched bases: 22. The CDR3 contains 19 residues. CDR3 coding DNA: TGTGCCAGCACCCCGCAATTGGGCGGGAGGCCTCTATCCCCCTACGAGCAGTACTTC. Translated: CASTPQLGGRPLSPYEQYF.

The rearrangement uses TRBV6-6 and TRBJ1-1, with TRBD1 identical over 8 bases. The junction had 6 bases not matched to a gene; V was cut back by 5 bases and J by 4 bases. The CDR3 is 14 residues long. Germline V CDR1 and CDR2: MNHNY, SVGAGI (reference sequence). The CDR3 nucleotides are TGTGCCAGCAGTCCCGACAGGGGTGGCACTGAAGCTTTCTTT. Translation gives CASSPDRGGTEAFF.

This clone appeared once. The rearrangement joins TRBV6-6 to TRBJ1-1; no clear D. The V end was cut by 5 bases, the J end by 2 bases, with 9 bases between. The germline gives CDR1 MNHNY, CDR2 SVGAGI (reference sequence). The CDR3 runs 13 residues. The CDR3 reads CASSRQANTEAFF. DNA for the CDR3: TGTGCCAGCAGTCGTCAGGCTAACACTGAAGCTTTCTTT.

The rearrangement uses TRBV28 and TRBJ2-1, with 9 bases matching TRBD2. Germline-derived CDR1 and CDR2 are MDHEN and SYDVKM. The CDR3 consists of 15 residues. V dropped 11 bases and J dropped 0; count of bases not matched to a gene: 8. The CDR3: CASAGGLASYNEQFF. The CDR3 nucleotides read TGTGCCTCAGCGGGGGGCCTGGCCTCCTACAATGAGCAGTTCTTC. The whole variable domain, remainder taken from reference TRBV28 and TRBJ2-1, is DVKVTQSSRYLVKRTGEKVFLECVQDMDHENMFWYRQDPGLGLRLIYFSYDVKMKEKGDIPEGYSVSREKKERFSLILESASTNQTSMYLCASAGGLASYNEQFFGPGTRLTVL.

This chain connects TRBV5-1 to TRBJ1-2; 9 bases fit TRBD1. The junction had 7 bases not matched to a gene; V was cut back by 3 bases and J by 4 bases. The germline V gene encodes CDR1 SGHRS and CDR2 YFSETQ. The CDR3 consists of 15 residues. The CDR3 bases are TGCGCCAGCAGCTACACAGGGGGCGCCCCCTATGGCTACACCTTC. It codes for CASSYTGGAPYGYTF.

V gene TRBV28 combines with J gene TRBJ1-2; weak D call: TRBD1 (6 bases). V was shortened by 4 bases and J by 13 bases, with 19 bases between the two germline ends. The CDR3 length is 13 residues. Germline V gene data show CDR1 as MDHEN and CDR2 as SYDVKM. The DNA of the CDR3 is TGTGCCAGCAGTTCCCGAGGAGGGGGTTGGTCCACCTTC. Translation: CASSSRGGGWSTF.

The chain employs TRBV18 and TRBJ2-3; D not resolved. CDR1 and CDR2 (germline): KGHSH, LQKENI. The CDR3 contains 11 residues. Trimming pared 8 bases from V and 2 bases from J, leaving 5 bases between. CDR3 amino acids: CASQSTDTQYF. CDR3 DNA sequence: TGTGCCAGCCAATCCACAGATACGCAGTATTTT.

This clone is a singleton in its sample. V is TRBV7-2 and J is TRBJ2-7; unclear D gene. CDR3 length: 14 residues. Between the trimmed V and J ends, which lost 5 bases and 5 bases, there was a span of 16 bases. Germline loops: CDR1 SGHTA, CDR2 FQGNSA. The CDR3 loop reads CASSHLGPVDEQYF. CDR3 DNA sequence: TGTGCCAGCAGCCACCTAGGACCCGTCGACGAGCAGTACTTC.

The J gene is TRBJ2-5, the V gene TRBV25-1; D possibly corresponds to TRBD1 (6 bases). Trimming removed 1 base at V and 3 bases at J, with 15 bases between. The CDR3 totals 16 residues. The germline V gene has CDR1 MGHDK and CDR2 SYGVNS. The CDR3 is CASSEFQDSLKETQYF. CDR3 sequence (DNA): TGTGCCAGCAGTGAATTTCAGGACAGCCTCAAAGAGACCCAGTACTTC. The entire variable domain, with the rest obtained from reference TRBV25-1 and TRBJ2-5, is as follows: EADIYQTPRYLVIGTGKKITLECSQTMGHDKMYWYQQDPGMELHLIHYSYGVNSTEKGDLSSESTVSRIRTEHFPLTLESARPSHTSQYLCASSEFQDSLKETQYFGPGTRLLVL.